This is a list of T cell receptor beta chains from one sample in a study of identical twins. MiXCR, run by TCRdb on the 5' RACE reads, gives a single entry per CDR3 protein. The table records about 340,000 distinct CDR3 sequences, about 12% of them present only once. This sample also appeared in a second study, on yellow fever vaccine responses in identical twins.

Sequencing input: CD8+ T cells sorted from blood. The receptors stem from a woman under 30 in good health. The CDR3 runs from the conserved cysteine through the conserved F or W. Each record gives: clone size, J gene, V gene, D gene, CDR3 protein, CDR3 DNA. A D gene is named only where the DNA matches it firmly. The listing skips clone size in some rows; elsewhere it reads once, few, many or a size class.

abundance: -
j_gene: TRBJ2-1
v_gene: TRBV14
d_gene: -
CDR3aa: CASSYLLATYNEQFF
CDR3nt: TGTGCCAGCAGCTACCTACTCGCGACCTACAATGAGCAGTTCTTC

abundance: many
j_gene: TRBJ2-3
v_gene: TRBV5-6
d_gene: -
CDR3aa: CASSLVSGPLGTDTQYF
CDR3nt: TGTGCCAGCAGCTTGGTATCAGGTCCTCTAGGCACAGATACGCAGTATTTT

abundance: -
j_gene: TRBJ2-1
v_gene: TRBV27
d_gene: -
CDR3aa: CASSLSPGGRLSEQFF
CDR3nt: TGTGCCAGCAGTTTAAGCCCCGGGGGGCGCCTCTCTGAGCAGTTCTTC

abundance: -
j_gene: TRBJ2-5
v_gene: TRBV28
d_gene: -
CDR3aa: CASNQDQETQYF
CDR3nt: TGTGCCAGCAATCAGGACCAAGAGACCCAGTACTTC

abundance: -
j_gene: TRBJ2-1
v_gene: TRBV12-3/TRBV12-4
d_gene: TRBD2
CDR3aa: CASSLEGLAGRPYNEQFF
CDR3nt: TGTGCCAGCAGTTTAGAGGGACTAGCGGGTCGTCCCTACAATGAGCAGTTCTTC

abundance: few
j_gene: TRBJ2-3
v_gene: TRBV12-3/TRBV12-4
d_gene: -
CDR3aa: CASNPGTSPVTQYF
CDR3nt: TGTGCCAGCAATCCCGGGACAAGCCCCGTTACGCAGTATTTT

abundance: few
j_gene: TRBJ2-1
v_gene: TRBV6-2/TRBV6-3
d_gene: -
CDR3aa: CASSYPLASDEQFF
CDR3nt: TGTGCCAGCAGTTACCCCCTAGCCTCAGATGAGCAGTTCTTC

abundance: -
j_gene: TRBJ2-7
v_gene: TRBV20-1
d_gene: -
CDR3aa: CSARPRRTGRPYEQYF
CDR3nt: TGCAGTGCTAGGCCCCGTCGTACGGGGCGCCCCTACGAGCAGTACTTC

abundance: few
j_gene: TRBJ2-1
v_gene: TRBV6-5
d_gene: -
CDR3aa: CASSYGGPNSEQFF
CDR3nt: TGTGCCAGCAGTTACGGGGGTCCCAACAGTGAGCAGTTCTTC

abundance: few
j_gene: TRBJ2-5
v_gene: TRBV6-1
d_gene: TRBD2
CDR3aa: CASSVQGGETQYF
CDR3nt: TGTGCCAGCAGTGTCCAGGGAGGGGAGACCCAGTACTTC

abundance: many
j_gene: TRBJ2-6
v_gene: TRBV3-1
d_gene: -
CDR3aa: CASSQDIGTGANVLTF
CDR3nt: TGTGCCAGCAGCCAAGATATAGGGACTGGGGCCAACGTCCTGACTTTC

abundance: few
j_gene: TRBJ2-7
v_gene: TRBV4-1
d_gene: -
CDR3aa: CASSQDRRGPISGEQYF
CDR3nt: TGCGCCAGCAGCCAAGATCGAAGAGGACCGATTTCTGGGGAGCAGTACTTC

abundance: -
j_gene: TRBJ2-1
v_gene: TRBV7-9
d_gene: -
CDR3aa: CASSLAEGQEDEQFF
CDR3nt: TGTGCCAGCAGCTTAGCGGAGGGCCAGGAGGATGAGCAGTTCTTC

abundance: -
j_gene: TRBJ1-1
v_gene: TRBV5-6
d_gene: TRBD1
CDR3aa: CASSLGQGFRDTEAFF
CDR3nt: TGTGCCAGCAGCTTGGGACAGGGGTTTAGGGACACTGAAGCTTTCTTT

abundance: -
j_gene: TRBJ2-7
v_gene: TRBV10-1
d_gene: TRBD2
CDR3aa: CASSSREKVYEQYF
CDR3nt: TGCGCCAGCAGTTCGCGGGAGAAGGTCTACGAGCAGTACTTC

abundance: -
j_gene: TRBJ2-1
v_gene: TRBV6-6
d_gene: -
CDR3aa: CASSYSKRNEQFF
CDR3nt: TGTGCCAGCAGTTACTCGAAGAGGAATGAGCAGTTCTTC

abundance: -
j_gene: TRBJ2-7
v_gene: TRBV9
d_gene: -
CDR3aa: CASSEGWTDHNEQYF
CDR3nt: TGTGCCAGCAGCGAAGGGTGGACAGATCACAACGAGCAGTACTTC

abundance: few
j_gene: TRBJ2-1
v_gene: TRBV9
d_gene: TRBD1
CDR3aa: CASSYRGDRSNNEQFF
CDR3nt: TGTGCCAGCAGTTACCGTGGGGACAGGAGTAACAATGAGCAGTTCTTC

abundance: few
j_gene: TRBJ2-3
v_gene: TRBV10-1
d_gene: -
CDR3aa: CASNAGRTDTQYF
CDR3nt: TGCGCCAGCAACGCAGGGCGCACAGATACGCAGTATTTT

abundance: -
j_gene: TRBJ2-1
v_gene: TRBV5-1
d_gene: TRBD2
CDR3aa: CASSLAGLAGGGEQFF
CDR3nt: TGCGCCAGCAGCTTGGCCGGGCTAGCGGGAGGAGGTGAGCAGTTCTTC

abundance: many
j_gene: TRBJ2-2
v_gene: TRBV6-5
d_gene: -
CDR3aa: CASSHVGDTGELFF
CDR3nt: TGTGCCAGCAGCCACGTCGGGGACACCGGGGAGCTGTTTTTT

abundance: -
j_gene: TRBJ2-2
v_gene: TRBV6-5
d_gene: TRBD2
CDR3aa: CASSYSRSGRANTGELFF
CDR3nt: TGTGCCAGCAGTTACTCCCGTAGCGGGAGGGCGAACACCGGGGAGCTGTTTTTT

abundance: few
j_gene: TRBJ1-2
v_gene: TRBV12-3/TRBV12-4
d_gene: -
CDR3aa: CASSPNRVNYGYTF
CDR3nt: TGTGCCAGCAGTCCGAACAGGGTTAACTATGGCTACACCTTC

abundance: few
j_gene: TRBJ2-7
v_gene: TRBV7-9
d_gene: TRBD1
CDR3aa: CASSSPGTGHYEQYF
CDR3nt: TGTGCCAGCAGCAGCCCTGGGACAGGACACTACGAGCAGTACTTC

abundance: medium-sized
j_gene: TRBJ2-5
v_gene: TRBV2
d_gene: TRBD1
CDR3aa: CASSVTGGSLETQYF
CDR3nt: TGTGCCAGCAGTGTAACAGGGGGAAGTTTGGAGACCCAGTACTTC